These 24 T cell receptor beta chains share one sample of origin, sequenced in a study of spatial heterogeneity in lung cancer (dated by TCRdb to the late 2010s). On the study overall, not on this receptor specifically: The number of expanded intratumoral alpha and beta TCRs correlated with the tumor nonsynonymous mutation count.

Library preparation used 5' RACE. For sequencing, a NextSeq 500 was employed. TCRdb cleaned the public reads at Q25 with fastp, built clones with MiXCR and kept in-frame beta chains. Each entry is one CDR3 protein sequence, shown with its most common DNA and genes. The sample records roughly 2,900 distinct CDR3 sequences, under 10% of which are singletons. Roughly 5.8% of the sample is held by the ten biggest clonotypes. This sample's time point label indicates: sample taken at primary tumor resection. Antigen specificity for these receptors is unknown. Sequences were derived from lung tumor tissue, sampled at surgery. These receptors were taken from a female donor with early-stage non-small cell lung cancer.

This clonotype occurred a few times. The V and J genes are TRBV19 and TRBJ2-7, with D maybe TRBD1 (6 bases). The V gene lost 5 bases and the J gene lost 0 bases, with 11 bases spanning the gap. The CDR3 sequence is 14 residues long. Germline V gene sequence: CDR1 LNHDA, CDR2 SQIVND (reference sequence). The CDR3 spells CASSPRQVSYEQYF. The CDR3 DNA reads as TGTGCCAGTAGTCCAAGACAGGTCTCCTACGAGCAGTACTTC.

By its share, this clonotype is large. The chain is built from TRBV29-1 and TRBJ2-3, with a possible D match to TRBD1 (5 bases). The CDR3 runs to 14 residues. The germline V gene has CDR1 SQVTM and CDR2 ANQGSEA. The V gene lost 7 bases and the J gene lost 6 bases, with 20 bases spanning the gap. CDR3 DNA sequence: TGCAGCGCAAACACAGGCCCGAGGTCCGATACGCAGTATTTT. As protein: CSANTGPRSDTQYF.

This clonotype counts as medium-sized. This chain joins TRBV7-2 and TRBJ1-6; D perhaps matches TRBD1 (5 bases). This CDR3 contains 17 residues. Germline V gene lookup returns CDR1 SGHTA and CDR2 FQGNSA. Trimming took off 1 base at V and 8 bases at J, with 18 bases between the two ends. The CDR3 region has the DNA TGTGCCAGCAGCTTAGTGTCGGGGCTCCTAGGTGATTCACCCCTCCACTTT. Protein sequence: CASSLVSGLLGDSPLHF. Variable domain in full (rest from reference TRBV7-2 and TRBJ1-6): GAGVSQSPSNKVTEKGKDVELRCDPISGHTALYWYRQSLGQGLEFLIYFQGNSAPDKSGLPSDRFSAERTGGSVSTLTIQRTQQEDSAVYLCASSLVSGLLGDSPLHFGNGTRLTVT.

This clonotype rates as medium-sized. J is TRBJ1-5 and V is TRBV6-2 or TRBV6-3; tentative D call: TRBD1 (6 bases). The germline V gene encodes CDR1 MNHEY and CDR2 SVGEGT. Between the trimmed V and J ends, which lost 4 bases and 6 bases, there was a span of 16 bases. The CDR3 runs 15 residues. This CDR3 reads CASSSVSGATQPQHF. In DNA form, the CDR3 reads TGTGCCAGCAGTTCCGTTTCAGGGGCGACTCAGCCCCAGCATTTT.

By sample share, this clonotype is medium-sized. As DNA, the CDR3 is TGCAGTGCTAGTTGGCAGGGGGCCGGGGAGACCCAGTACTTC. Translation: CSASWQGAGETQYF. The gene calls are TRBV20-1 and TRBJ2-5; 8 nucleotides match TRBD1. The CDR3 consists of 14 residues. Germline loops: CDR1 DFQATT, CDR2 SNEGSKA (reference sequence). The trim removed 3 bases at V and 5 bases at J, leaving 8 bases unmatched.

In this sample, this clonotype is medium-sized. The V and J genes are TRBV6-2 or TRBV6-3 and TRBJ2-5, with 8 bases aligning to TRBD1. The CDR3 runs to 15 residues. Germline values: CDR1 MNHEY, CDR2 SVGEGT. J was trimmed by 2 bases and V by 6 bases; bases with no gene match: 8. CDR3 bases: TGTGCCAGCAGCCGGACAGGGCCTCTTCAAGAGACCCAGTACTTC. It yields the protein CASSRTGPLQETQYF.

In its sample, this clonotype is large. V gene TRBV20-1 combines with J gene TRBJ1-5; weak D call: TRBD1 (6 bases). V was clipped by 5 bases and J by 1 base, with 24 bases between them. The CDR3 has 18 residues. Germline-derived CDR1 and CDR2 are DFQATT and SNEGSKA (reference sequence). This chain's CDR3 is CSAGSGVGGILSNQPQHF. The CDR3 nucleotides read TGCAGTGCTGGATCGGGGGTAGGGGGAATTCTAAGCAATCAGCCCCAGCATTTT.

This clonotype is deemed medium-sized (0.01 to 0.1%). The J gene is TRBJ2-3, the V gene TRBV28, with unresolved D. CDR3 length: 13 amino acids. The germline gives CDR1 MDHEN, CDR2 SYDVKM. Trimming stripped 8 bases from V and 3 bases from J, with 12 bases between. The CDR3 region has the DNA TGTGCCAGCTCGTGGGAATCGACAGATACGCAGTATTTT. This sequence encodes CASSWESTDTQYF.

This clonotype is large in the sample. The chain recombines TRBV7-2 with TRBJ2-7; D is perhaps TRBD2 (5 bases). The CDR3 extends over 14 amino acids. Germline-derived CDR1 and CDR2 are SGHTA and FQGNSA. Trimming stripped 6 bases from V and 0 bases from J, with 12 bases between. CDR3 sequence: CASSPDYFSYEQYF. The CDR3 DNA reads as TGTGCCAGCAGTCCCGACTATTTCTCCTACGAGCAGTACTTC.

By proportion, this clonotype is medium-sized. This chain uses TRBV5-8 with TRBJ1-1, with 8 positions matching TRBD1. The J segment lost 4 bases and the V segment lost 4 bases, leaving 6 bases of the junction unmatched. From germline, CDR1 is SGHTS and CDR2 YDEGEE. The CDR3 length is 14 residues. The CDR3 loop is CASSAPGQATEAFF. In DNA, the CDR3 is TGTGCCAGCAGCGCACCGGGACAGGCCACTGAAGCTTTCTTT.

This clonotype counts as medium-sized. The chain uses TRBV12-3 or TRBV12-4 and TRBJ1-5; no definite D call. V lost 8 bases to trimming and J lost 9 bases, with 14 bases between them. The length of the CDR3 is 12 residues. The CDR3 protein is CASRGLFGPQHF. CDR3 DNA sequence: TGTGCCAGCCGCGGATTGTTTGGGCCCCAGCATTTT.

This clonotype showed up many times. J is TRBJ2-7 and V is TRBV30, with TRBD1 as a possible D gene (6 bases). The CDR3 runs to 12 residues. CDR1 is GTSNPN, CDR2 SVGIG, per germline (reference sequence). Trimming took off 5 bases at V and 7 bases at J, with 15 bases between the two ends. The chain's CDR3 is CAWAPGHLEQYF. CDR3 coding DNA: TGTGCCTGGGCTCCGGGACATCTAGAGCAGTACTTC.

This clonotype is deemed medium-sized. V gene TRBV12-3 or TRBV12-4 combines with J gene TRBJ1-2; tentative D call: TRBD1 (5 bases). The CDR3 is 15 amino acids. The V end was cut by 5 bases, the J end by 3 bases, with 16 bases between. The CDR3 sequence: CASSLRDPRHYGYTF. The CDR3, as DNA: TGTGCCAGCAGTCTCCGGGACCCAAGGCACTATGGCTACACCTTC.

There are many counts of this clonotype. The rearrangement joins TRBV6-6 to TRBJ2-7; 8 nucleotides align to TRBD1. The CDR3 runs to 15 residues. With 5 bases clipped from V and 3 bases from J, the junction kept 9 bases outside the gene matches. The germline gives CDR1 MNHNY, CDR2 SVGAGI (reference sequence). CDR3 bases: TGTGCCAGCAGTAAGATACAGGGGACAGGCTACGAGCAGTACTTC. Amino acid sequence: CASSKIQGTGYEQYF.

This chain links TRBV7-6 with TRBJ2-5, with D tentatively TRBD2 (5 bases). Germline V gene lookup returns CDR1 SGHVS and CDR2 FNYEAQ. Between the trimmed V and J ends, which lost 6 bases and 5 bases, there was a span of 10 bases. This CDR3 has 12 residues. CDR3 protein: CASRLTGETQYF. The CDR3 DNA is TGTGCCAGCAGACTCACGGGGGAGACCCAGTACTTC.

This clonotype is categorized as medium-sized. The V call is TRBV28, the J call TRBJ2-5; no firm D call. Trimming stripped 8 bases from V and 5 bases from J, with 12 bases between. This CDR3 comprises 12 residues. Germline CDR1 reads MDHEN; CDR2 reads SYDVKM. The CDR3 loop reads CASGGFFETQYF. CDR3 in DNA: TGTGCCAGCGGTGGGTTCTTTGAGACCCAGTACTTC.

The chain is built from TRBV20-1 and TRBJ2-5, with 9 bases aligning to TRBD2. The V gene end was trimmed by 0 bases and the J gene end by 9 bases; junction bases not matched to a gene: 11. Germline assignment: CDR1 DFQATT and CDR2 SNEGSKA (reference sequence). The CDR3 runs to 15 residues. The CDR3 region is CSARDNSGGGGAQYF. The CDR3 DNA reads as TGCAGTGCTAGAGATAATAGCGGGGGCGGAGGGGCCCAGTACTTC.

By sample share, this clonotype is medium-sized. V is TRBV20-1 and J is TRBJ2-1, with 12 bases aligning to TRBD2. Unmatched junction bases numbered 7, after V lost 0 bases and J lost 4 bases. The CDR3 loop spans 17 amino acids. From germline, CDR1 is DFQATT and CDR2 SNEGSKA (reference sequence). The CDR3 DNA is TGCAGTGCTAGAGATGCGGCTAGCGGGGGGGTTTACAATGAGCAGTTCTTC. Protein product: CSARDAASGGVYNEQFF.

By share of the sample, this clonotype is medium-sized. This chain connects TRBV7-8 to TRBJ1-5; 8 bases match TRBD1. CDR1 is SGHVS, CDR2 FQNEAQ, per germline. Trimming took 5 bases from V and 5 from J; bases not matched to a gene: 8. This CDR3 is built from 15 residues. The CDR3 here is CASSARWTGYQPQHF. The CDR3 DNA reads as TGTGCCAGCAGCGCGCGATGGACAGGGTATCAGCCCCAGCATTTT.

This clonotype has a count of ten or more. This chain uses TRBV4-2 with TRBJ2-3, with D perhaps matching TRBD1 (6 bases). With 0 bases removed from V and 1 base from J, the gap between germline ends came to 11 bases. The CDR3 is made up of 16 amino acids. The germline V gene has CDR1 LGHNA and CDR2 YNFKEQ. The CDR3 coding sequence is TGTGCCAGCAGCCAAGAGGGGGCCCCCCGCACAGATACGCAGTATTTT. Protein product: CASSQEGAPRTDTQYF.

This clonotype rates as medium-sized. The chain recombines TRBV7-3 with TRBJ2-3; D possibly uses TRBD1 or TRBD2 (6 bases each). Germline V gene data show CDR1 as SGHTA and CDR2 as FQGTGA. This CDR3 comprises 15 residues. Deletions cut 3 bases from V and 0 bases from J, with 10 bases between. CDR3 sequence: CASSLVGGSTDTQYF. Written as DNA, the CDR3 is TGTGCCAGCAGCTTGGTCGGGGGCAGCACAGATACGCAGTATTTT.

This clonotype turned up a few times. The chain links TRBV28 to TRBJ2-5, with 9 bases identical to TRBD2. Germline V gene sequence: CDR1 MDHEN, CDR2 SYDVKM. J gave up 6 bases and V 5 bases, and 16 bases lay outside the gene matches. The CDR3 runs 17 residues. The CDR3 coding sequence is TGTGCCAGCAGTCGAAGCGGGGGGCCGCCCGACCGAAAGACCCAGTACTTC. Amino acids: CASSRSGGPPDRKTQYF.

By share of the sample, this clonotype is medium-sized (0.01 to 0.1%). V and J are TRBV19 and TRBJ2-2, with D tentatively TRBD1 (5 bases). The CDR3 length is 14 residues. Germline values: CDR1 LNHDA, CDR2 SQIVND (reference sequence). Trimming left V 6 bases short and J 1 base short, with 9 bases between. CDR3: CASSWGLNTGELFF. The CDR3 DNA is TGTGCCAGTAGCTGGGGCCTGAACACCGGGGAGCTGTTTTTT.

This clonotype ranks as medium-sized (0.01 to 0.1%). In DNA form, the CDR3 reads TGTGCCAGCAGCTTAAGCGGGGGGGCCACGACAGATACGCAGTATTTT. This gives the protein CASSLSGGATTDTQYF. This chain links TRBV7-3 with TRBJ2-3, with 9 nucleotides matching TRBD2. Looked up from germline, CDR1 is SGHTA and CDR2 is FQGTGA. This CDR3 has 16 amino acids. After removal of 1 base from V and 3 bases from J, the junction contained 5 bases not matched to a gene.